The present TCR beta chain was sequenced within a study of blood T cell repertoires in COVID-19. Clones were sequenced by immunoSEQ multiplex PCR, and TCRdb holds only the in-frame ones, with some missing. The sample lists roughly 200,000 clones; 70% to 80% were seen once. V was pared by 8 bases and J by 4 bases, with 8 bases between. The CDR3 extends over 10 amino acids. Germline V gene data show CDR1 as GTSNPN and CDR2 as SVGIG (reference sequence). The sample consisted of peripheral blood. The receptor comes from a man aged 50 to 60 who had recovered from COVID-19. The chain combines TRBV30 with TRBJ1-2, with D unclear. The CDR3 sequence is CASNSYGYTF. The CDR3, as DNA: TGTGCCAGCAACAGCTATGGCTACACCTTC.